The present T cell receptor (beta chain) was sequenced within a study of spatial heterogeneity in lung cancer. About the study: Raw sequencing reads included, on average, more than 8.5 appearances of each unique TCR and UMI combination.

TCRdb called the 5' RACE reads again in MiXCR, with one record for every CDR3 protein. The table records about 85,000 distinct CDR3 sequences, 15% to 20% of them present only once. Trimming removed 5 bases at V and 0 bases at J, with 14 bases between. Germline V gene data show CDR1 as MRHNA and CDR2 as SNTAGT. The CDR3 runs 15 residues. Time point defined: sample taken at primary tumor resection. Whole RNA, isolated from tumor, nontumor lung or frozen PBMC, was sequenced without prior sorting. This clonotype appeared many times. This sequence joins TRBV6-4 and TRBJ2-7; D might be TRBD2 (6 bases). Source: PBMCs, taken at surgery. The sequence was collected from a male donor with early-stage non-small cell lung cancer. The CDR3 region is CASSTNAGSSYEQYF. As DNA, the CDR3 is TGTGCCAGCAGTACAAACGCGGGGTCCTCCTACGAGCAGTACTTC.